This TCR beta chain was sequenced for a study of cytomegalovirus exposure and HLA in healthy donors. On the study more broadly: Earlier results showed roughly 120 million unique TCR beta sequences derived from 150 million to 200 million T cells. General study results and limits: A missense DCLRE1C variant was associated with V- and J-gene trimming of TCR beta chains in a later analysis, and an independent cohort replicated the association.

A multiplex PCR was run with 60 Vbeta primers and 13 Jbeta primers. Assay: immunoSEQ multiplex PCR; the TCRdb copy retains only in-frame clones and omits some. The sample contains some 130,000 clones, 75% to 90% of which appear only once. Participants comprised healthy donors of bone marrow. Germline lookup yields CDR1 MNHEY and CDR2 SVGAGI. The V gene end was trimmed by 5 bases and the J gene end by 1 base; junction bases not matched to a gene: 4. This CDR3 has 15 residues. Notes on this clone: The antigen is unknown.

This chain links TRBV6-5 with TRBJ2-3, with 9 bases lining up with TRBD1. Sequencing input: PBMCs. This receptor was taken from a woman between 35 and 50 years old in good health and CMV-seronegative. The DNA for the CDR3 is TGTGCCAGCAGTACGAGGACAGGGGGCACAGATACGCAGTATTTT. It specifies CASSTRTGGTDTQYF.